These 10 T cell receptor beta chains came from one sample sequenced in a study of T cells expressing NK-cell markers. TCRdb reprocessed the 5' RACE reads, with one entry per CDR3 protein and no DNA. The sample is made up of hundreds of thousands of distinct CDR3 sequences, and the top ten hold approximately 4% of it. Sample: blood T cells: a sorted CD56 or NKG2C T cell subset, CD4+ or CD8+ T cells, or bulk PBMC T cells (not recorded which). The receptors shown here come from a man in his late teens or twenties in good health.

This chain links TRBV13 with TRBJ2-1; the D call from TCRdb, TRBD1, cannot be confirmed without DNA. The V gene's germline CDR1 is PRHDT and CDR2 FYEKMQ (reference sequence). This CDR3 contains 16 residues. Here the CDR3 reads CASSLWLGTGGSEQFF.

This chain joins TRBV2 and TRBJ2-3; TCRdb calls TRBD1, which cannot be checked without DNA. Looked up from germline, CDR1 is SNHLY and CDR2 is FYNNEI. The length of the CDR3 is 16 residues. The CDR3 spells CASSDGTLSSTDTQYF.

The chain employs TRBV20-1 and TRBJ1-5. This CDR3 is built from 15 residues. Germline assignment: CDR1 DFQATT and CDR2 SNEGSKA (reference sequence). The CDR3 spells CSASNPRQRSQPQHF.

The J gene is TRBJ2-3, the V gene TRBV6-2 or TRBV6-3; absent DNA, TCRdb's TRBD2 call cannot be checked. Germline V CDR1 and CDR2: MNHEY, SVGEGT. The CDR3 loop spans 15 amino acids. CDR3 amino acids: CASSYPGLVTDTQYF.

The chain recombines TRBV5-6 with TRBJ2-6; no DNA is available, so the TRBD2 call from TCRdb remains unchecked. CDR3 length: 17 amino acids. Germline CDR1 and CDR2: SGHDT and YYEEEE. The CDR3 spells CASSFATDYSGANVLTF.

V usage is TRBV6-2 or TRBV6-3 and J usage is TRBJ1-5; checking the TCRdb D call of TRBD1 is not possible without DNA. The length of the CDR3 is 16 residues. The germline V gene encodes CDR1 MNHEY and CDR2 SVGEGT. The chain's CDR3 is CASSYSKTGGNQPQHF.

The genes are TRBV7-8 and TRBJ1-5; the D call of TRBD1 rests on TCRdb alone, since no DNA is present to check it. Germline V gene sequence: CDR1 SGHVS, CDR2 FQNEAQ. This CDR3 region has 18 residues. The CDR3 loop is CASSLNGHFLGGNQPQHF.

The CDR3 sequence: CSASRLAGPAGELFF. The rearrangement uses TRBV20-1 and TRBJ2-2; as DNA is missing, the TRBD2 call by TCRdb cannot be tested. CDR3 length: 15 residues. The V gene's germline CDR1 is DFQATT and CDR2 SNEGSKA (reference sequence).

The chain has TRBV9 and TRBJ2-2; TCRdb selects TRBD1, and the lack of DNA leaves this call unchecked. This CDR3 has 15 amino acids. Per germline, CDR1 SGDLS and CDR2 YYNGEE. The CDR3: CASSVTGATTGELFF.

The chain joins TRBV20-1 to TRBJ2-1. The V gene's germline CDR1 is DFQATT and CDR2 SNEGSKA (reference sequence). The CDR3 runs 14 residues. CDR3 residues: CSATEQSLYNEQFF.